These 25 T cell receptor beta chains originate from one sample sequenced in a study of Tregs in tolerant kidney transplant recipients. Here immunoSEQ multiplex PCR was the method, and the copy in TCRdb shows in-frame clones only, minus some. The sample holds around 78,000 clones, approximately 90% seen once. This sample comprised Tregs from blood, obtained before the transplant. The receptor set was obtained from a human donor who received a combined kidney and bone marrow transplant.

The rearrangement links TRBV7-9 to TRBJ2-7, with unresolved D. Trimming pared 1 base from V and 5 bases from J, leaving 6 bases between. The CDR3 sequence is 12 residues long. Germline V lookup: CDR1 SEHNR, CDR2 FQNEAQ (reference sequence). Here the CDR3 DNA reads TGTGCCAGCAGCTTAGTGGGAAACGAGCAGTACTTC. Its translation: CASSLVGNEQYF.

The chain recombines TRBV10-2 with TRBJ1-6; no definite D call. V lost 3 bases, J lost 7 bases, and 7 bases lay in between. The CDR3 contains 13 residues. Germline values: CDR1 WSHSY, CDR2 SAAADI. For the CDR3, the DNA is TGCGCCAGCAGTGAATTTGGGAATTCACCCCTCCACTTT. This codes for CASSEFGNSPLHF.

This clone is a singleton in its sample. The rearrangement uses TRBV7-2 and TRBJ2-5; 7 bases map to TRBD1. Germline V gene data show CDR1 as SGHTA and CDR2 as FQGNSA. After removal of 5 bases from V and 5 bases from J, the junction contained 8 bases not matched to a gene. This CDR3 comprises 14 residues. The CDR3 reads CASSRTGVLETQYF. In nucleotides, the CDR3 is TGTGCCAGCAGCAGAACAGGGGTTCTTGAGACCCAGTACTTC.

This clone was picked up a small number of times. The chain joins TRBV4-2 to TRBJ1-5, with D uncertain. CDR3 length equals 13 residues. CDR1 is LGHNA, CDR2 YNFKEQ, per germline. V shed 0 bases and J shed 1 base, with 1 base lying between them. CDR3 residues: CASSQDSNQPQHF. The CDR3 DNA follows: TGTGCCAGCAGCCAAGACAGCAATCAGCCCCAGCATTTT.

The table lists this clone with a count of one. The V and J genes are TRBV4-3 and TRBJ1-2; D is ambiguous. With 1 base removed from V and 4 bases from J, the gap between germline ends came to 7 bases. The CDR3 has 13 amino acids. Germline CDR1 reads LGHNA; CDR2 reads YSLEER. CDR3 region: CASSQVDGYGYTF. The CDR3 region has the DNA TGCGCCAGCAGCCAAGTAGATGGCTATGGCTACACCTTC.

This chain links TRBV11-3 with TRBJ2-5, with D unresolved. The CDR3 sequence is 15 residues long. Germline CDR1 reads SGHNT; CDR2 reads YENEEA. V was pared by 0 bases and J by 0 bases, with 8 bases between. CDR3 protein: CASSLDGRDQETQYF. The CDR3 region has the DNA TGTGCCAGCAGCTTAGATGGACGGGACCAAGAGACCCAGTACTTC.

This clone was seen a few times. The rearrangement uses TRBV9 and TRBJ2-7; TRBD1 aligns across 9 bases. Per germline, CDR1 SGDLS and CDR2 YYNGEE. The trim removed 4 bases at V and 2 bases at J, leaving 10 bases unmatched. The CDR3 totals 16 residues. The DNA for the CDR3 is TGTGCCAGCAGCCGAACCGGGACAGGGATTACCTACGAGCAGTACTTC. It codes for CASSRTGTGITYEQYF.

The chain recombines TRBV6-1 with TRBJ2-3; D unclear. Trimming cost V 6 bases and J 0 bases, with 7 bases left between them. CDR1 and CDR2 (germline): MNHNS, SASEGT. This CDR3 region has 13 residues. In DNA form, the CDR3 reads TGTGCCAGCAGCCGGGTCAGCACAGATACGCAGTATTTT. This gives the protein CASSRVSTDTQYF.

The chain couples TRBV5-6 to TRBJ2-1; 12 positions match TRBD2. The length of the CDR3 is 16 residues. Germline loops: CDR1 SGHDT, CDR2 YYEEEE. The J segment lost 7 bases and the V segment lost 1 base, leaving 6 bases of the junction unmatched. CDR3 DNA sequence: TGTGCCAGCAGCTTGCCTAGCGGGAGGGGTCGAAATGAGCAGTTCTTC. Its translation is CASSLPSGRGRNEQFF.

V and J are TRBV28 and TRBJ2-7; TRBD2 might be the D (5 bases). Germline V gives CDR1 MDHEN, CDR2 SYDVKM. With 6 bases removed from V and 3 bases from J, the gap between germline ends came to 9 bases. The CDR3 loop spans 12 amino acids. CDR3 loop: CASSRDFYEQYF. In DNA, the CDR3 is TGTGCCAGCAGCCGGGATTTCTACGAGCAGTACTTC.

This sequence joins TRBV6-1 and TRBJ1-2; D unresolved. CDR3 length: 14 amino acids. CDR1 and CDR2 from the germline V gene are MNHNS and SASEGT. Trimming took 0 bases from V and 2 from J, leaving 7 bases between them. For the CDR3, the DNA is TGTGCCAGCAGTGAAGCAGGAGAAAACTATGGCTACACCTTC. Its translation is CASSEAGENYGYTF.

The chain recombines TRBV28 with TRBJ2-3; 8 bases are a match to TRBD2. Germline V gene lookup returns CDR1 MDHEN and CDR2 SYDVKM. The ends lost 3 bases at V and 1 base at J; junction bases unmatched: 0. This CDR3 has 14 residues. CDR3 sequence: CASSLTSGTDTQYF. For the CDR3, the DNA is TGTGCCAGCAGTTTGACTAGCGGCACAGATACGCAGTATTTT.

The chain has TRBV11-1 and TRBJ1-3, with D uncertain. Trimming pared 4 bases from V and 0 bases from J, leaving 16 bases between. CDR1 is SGHAT and CDR2 is FQDESV in the germline V gene (reference sequence). This CDR3 spans 17 amino acids. This CDR3 reads CASSSPEHDYSGNTIYF. CDR3 sequence (DNA): TGTGCCAGCAGCTCCCCGGAACACGACTACTCTGGAAACACCATATATTTT.

The chain is built from TRBV5-1 and TRBJ1-1, with D hard to call. CDR1 SGHRS and CDR2 YFSETQ come from the germline V gene. This CDR3 has 14 residues. Trimming left V 6 bases short and J 0 bases short, with 12 bases between. CDR3 residues: CASTPMGMNTEAFF. In DNA form, the CDR3 reads TGCGCCAGCACCCCGATGGGGATGAACACTGAAGCTTTCTTT.

On this clone: Other nucleotide sequences from this sample produce the same CDR3. This rearrangement joins TRBV19 to TRBJ2-2, with 7 bases lining up with TRBD2. Germline CDR1 LNHDA, CDR2 SQIVND (reference sequence). The CDR3 totals 16 residues. V lost 3 bases and J lost 5; bases outside the gene matches: 9. The CDR3 coding sequence is TGTGCCAGTAGTATTGGAGGGGAGGGTCGTACCGGGGAGCTGTTTTTT. Amino acids: CASSIGGEGRTGELFF.

This chain uses TRBV18 with TRBJ1-2; TRBD1 matches at 7 bases. The CDR3 covers 13 residues. J gave up 3 bases and V 2 bases, and 0 bases lay outside the gene matches. CDR1 is KGHSH and CDR2 is LQKENI in the germline V gene. The CDR3 bases are TGTGCCAGCTCACCAGGACAGGACTATGGCTACACCTTC. Encoded protein: CASSPGQDYGYTF. The full variable domain, with the rest looked up from reference TRBV18 and TRBJ1-2, is NAGVMQNPRHLVRRRGQEARLRCSPMKGHSHVYWYRQLPEEGLKFMVYLQKENIIDESGMPKERFSAEFPKEGPSILRIQQVVRGDSAAYFCASSPGQDYGYTFGSGTRLTVV.

The chain carries TRBV11-2 and TRBJ2-5; 8 bases are shared with TRBD2. The V and J ends lost 5 bases and 4 bases, in that order; junction bases with no gene match: 9. The length of the CDR3 is 15 residues. CDR1 and CDR2 (germline): SGHAT, FQNNGV. CDR3 bases: TGTGCCAGCAGCCGGGGAGCGGGAGAGGTAGAGACCCAGTACTTC. Protein: CASSRGAGEVETQYF.

In its sample, this clone was seen once. The chain has TRBV7-6 and TRBJ2-1; 11 nucleotides match TRBD2. V lost 7 bases, J lost 3 bases, and 8 bases stayed unmatched. Germline assignment: CDR1 SGHVS and CDR2 FNYEAQ. The CDR3 totals 16 residues. The DNA of the CDR3 is TGTGCCAGCACCGAAGACACTAGCGGGGGCTACAATGAGCAGTTCTTC. Translated: CASTEDTSGGYNEQFF.

The chain couples TRBV7-2 to TRBJ2-4; D tentatively reads TRBD1 or TRBD2 (5 bases each). The CDR3 spans 12 residues. Germline V gene sequence: CDR1 SGHTA, CDR2 FQGNSA. V was shortened by 5 bases and J by 6 bases, with 8 bases between the two germline ends. CDR3 sequence reads: CASSRDGNIQYF. CDR3 coding DNA: TGTGCCAGCAGCAGGGACGGAAACATTCAGTACTTC.

The chain combines TRBV15 with TRBJ2-7; 10 bases map to TRBD1. The germline CDR1 and CDR2 sequences are LNHNV and YYDKDF (reference sequence). The V and J ends lost 5 bases and 7 bases, in that order; junction bases with no gene match: 11. This CDR3 contains 15 residues. The chain's CDR3 is CATSPRWGQGSEQYF. The CDR3 bases are TGTGCCACCAGCCCCCGATGGGGACAGGGGAGTGAGCAGTACTTC.

The V gene is TRBV6-5, the J gene TRBJ1-1; D might be TRBD1 (6 bases). Trimming cost V 5 bases and J 4 bases, with 11 bases left between them. Germline CDR1 is MNHEY and CDR2 is SVGAGI. This CDR3 is built from 13 residues. DNA of the CDR3: TGTGCCAGCAGTCGGATGGGGGCCACTGAAGCTTTCTTT. It yields the protein CASSRMGATEAFF.

This clone was picked up a small number of times. The rearrangement joins TRBV5-7 to TRBJ2-1, with TRBD2 identical over 8 bases. TRBV5-7 is reported as an ORF; its role is uncertain. This CDR3 contains 18 residues. Unmatched junction bases numbered 16, after V lost 0 bases and J lost 8 bases. CDR3 in amino acids: CASSLVVAGGGTGDEQFF. In nucleotides, the CDR3 is TGTGCCAGCAGCTTGGTGGTGGCGGGGGGCGGGACTGGGGATGAGCAGTTCTTC.

This rearrangement joins TRBV18 to TRBJ1-3; D is unclear. CDR1 and CDR2 from the germline V gene are KGHSH and LQKENI. The CDR3 consists of 15 residues. Deletions cut 1 base from V and 1 base from J, with 8 bases between. The CDR3 spells CASSPREGSGNTIYF. Here the CDR3 DNA reads TGTGCCAGCTCACCACGGGAAGGATCTGGAAACACCATATATTTT.

This chain connects TRBV29-1 to TRBJ1-2; D remains ambiguous. Trimming pared 2 bases from V and 2 bases from J, leaving 6 bases between. The length of the CDR3 is 12 residues. The germline gives CDR1 SQVTM, CDR2 ANQGSEA. The CDR3 loop reads CSVEQQNYGYTF. In DNA, the CDR3 is TGCAGCGTTGAACAGCAAAACTATGGCTACACCTTC.

With respect to this clone: The sample carries other DNA sequences with the same CDR3. The chain recombines TRBV28 with TRBJ2-7; no clear D gene. There are 10 residues in the CDR3. Trimming took 3 bases from V and 5 from J, leaving 2 bases between them. CDR1 is MDHEN, CDR2 SYDVKM, per germline. Here the CDR3 reads CASSLNEQYF. In DNA, the CDR3 is TGTGCCAGCAGTTTGAACGAGCAGTACTTC. The full variable domain, rest sourced from reference TRBV28 and TRBJ2-7, is DVKVTQSSRYLVKRTGEKVFLECVQDMDHENMFWYRQDPGLGLRLIYFSYDVKMKEKGDIPEGYSVSREKKERFSLILESASTNQTSMYLCASSLNEQYFGPGTRLTVT.